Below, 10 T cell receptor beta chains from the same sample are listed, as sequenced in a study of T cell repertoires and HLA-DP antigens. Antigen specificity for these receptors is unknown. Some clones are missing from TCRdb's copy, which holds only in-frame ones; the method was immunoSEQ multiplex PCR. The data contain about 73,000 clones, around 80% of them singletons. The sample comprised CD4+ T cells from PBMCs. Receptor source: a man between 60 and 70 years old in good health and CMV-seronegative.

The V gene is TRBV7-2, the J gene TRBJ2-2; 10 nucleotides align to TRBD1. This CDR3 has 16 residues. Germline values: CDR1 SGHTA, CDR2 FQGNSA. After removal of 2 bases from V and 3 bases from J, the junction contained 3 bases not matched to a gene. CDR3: CASSLRTGGDTGELFF. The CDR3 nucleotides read TGTGCCAGCAGCTTAAGGACAGGGGGGGACACCGGGGAGCTGTTTTTT. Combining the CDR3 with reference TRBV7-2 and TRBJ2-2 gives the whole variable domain GAGVSQSPSNKVTEKGKDVELRCDPISGHTALYWYRQSLGQGLEFLIYFQGNSAPDKSGLPSDRFSAERTGGSVSTLTIQRTQQEDSAVYLCASSLRTGGDTGELFFGEGSRLTVL.

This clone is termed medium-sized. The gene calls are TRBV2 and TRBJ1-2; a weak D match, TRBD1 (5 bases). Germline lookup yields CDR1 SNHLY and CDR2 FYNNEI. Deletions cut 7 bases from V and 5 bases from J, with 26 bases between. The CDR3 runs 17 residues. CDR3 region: CASNSGTNFIGVYGYTF. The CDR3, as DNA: TGTGCCAGCAATTCAGGGACCAATTTTATTGGGGTATATGGCTACACCTTC.

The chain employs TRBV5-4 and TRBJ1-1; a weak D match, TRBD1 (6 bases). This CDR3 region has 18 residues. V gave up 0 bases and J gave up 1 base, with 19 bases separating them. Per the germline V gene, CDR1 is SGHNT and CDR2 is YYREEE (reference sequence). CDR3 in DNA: TGTGCCAGCAGCTTGGGGAGCCGTCAACAGGGAGGGAACACTGAAGCTTTCTTT. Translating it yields CASSLGSRQQGGNTEAFF.

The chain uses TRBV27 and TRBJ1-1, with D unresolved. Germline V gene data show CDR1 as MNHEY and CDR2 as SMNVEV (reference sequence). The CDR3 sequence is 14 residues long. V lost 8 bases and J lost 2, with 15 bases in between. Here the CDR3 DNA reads TGTGCCAGCCAGAAAAGAGGTGGAAACACTGAAGCTTTCTTT. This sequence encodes CASQKRGGNTEAFF.

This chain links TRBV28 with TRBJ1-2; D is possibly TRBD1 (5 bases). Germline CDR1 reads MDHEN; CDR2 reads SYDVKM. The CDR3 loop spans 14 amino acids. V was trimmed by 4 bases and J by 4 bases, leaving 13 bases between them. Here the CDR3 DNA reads TGTGCCAGCAGTTCAGACAGCCCGCTCTATGGCTACACCTTC. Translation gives CASSSDSPLYGYTF.

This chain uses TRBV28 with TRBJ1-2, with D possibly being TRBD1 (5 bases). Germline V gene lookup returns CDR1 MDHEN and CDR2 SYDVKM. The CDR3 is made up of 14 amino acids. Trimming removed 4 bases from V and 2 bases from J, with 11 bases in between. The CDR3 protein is CASSSGAENYGYTF. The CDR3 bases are TGTGCCAGCAGTTCTGGGGCGGAGAACTATGGCTACACCTTC.

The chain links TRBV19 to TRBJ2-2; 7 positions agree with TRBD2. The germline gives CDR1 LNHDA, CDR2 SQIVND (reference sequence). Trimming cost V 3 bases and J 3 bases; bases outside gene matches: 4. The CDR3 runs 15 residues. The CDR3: CASSIGGLDTGELFF. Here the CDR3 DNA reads TGTGCCAGTAGTATCGGGGGGTTGGACACCGGGGAGCTGTTTTTT.

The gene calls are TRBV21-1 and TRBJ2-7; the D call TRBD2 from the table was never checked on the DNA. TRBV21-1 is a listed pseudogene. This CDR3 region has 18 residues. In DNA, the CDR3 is TGTGCCAGCAGCGAAGCAGGGGGCGTTAGCGGGAGGGTTGAAGAGCAGTACGTC. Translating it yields CASSEAGGVSGRVEEQYV.

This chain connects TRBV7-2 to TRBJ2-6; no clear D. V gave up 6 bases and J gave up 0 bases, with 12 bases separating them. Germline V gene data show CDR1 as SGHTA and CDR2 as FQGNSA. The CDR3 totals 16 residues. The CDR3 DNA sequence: TGTGCCAGCAGTCGACAATTTGCCTCTGGGGCCAACGTCCTGACTTTC. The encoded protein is CASSRQFASGANVLTF.

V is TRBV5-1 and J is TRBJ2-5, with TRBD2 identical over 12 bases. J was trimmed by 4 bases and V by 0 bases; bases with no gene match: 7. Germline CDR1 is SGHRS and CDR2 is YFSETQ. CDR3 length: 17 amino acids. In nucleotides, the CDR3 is TGCGCCAGCAGCTTGGGACTAGCGGGAGTCGGGGGAGAGACCCAGTACTTC. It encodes CASSLGLAGVGGETQYF.